The 30 T cell receptor beta chains below were found in one sample sequenced in a study of sequential checkpoint blockade in melanoma. The protocol was immunoSEQ multiplex PCR, while the TCRdb copy is restricted to in-frame clones and leaves out a portion. The sample records around 10,000 clones, 73% being singletons. Treatment reported: randomized to nivolumab then ipilimumab (arm A) or the reverse (arm B). Sequencing was performed on CD8+ T cells sorted from blood (inferred from file names), taken from a patient given nivolumab and ipilimumab in sequence. The source is a human donor with melanoma.

The V call is TRBV9, the J call TRBJ2-1, with D unclear. Germline V gene sequence: CDR1 SGDLS, CDR2 YYNGEE. The CDR3 runs 15 residues. V shed 3 bases and J shed 4 bases, with 14 bases lying between them. In DNA form, the CDR3 reads TGTGCCAGCAGCGATGGGCAGATTTCTTACAATGAGCAGTTCTTC. Encoded protein: CASSDGQISYNEQFF.

The chain recombines TRBV13 with TRBJ1-6; TRBD1 matches 7 bases. V was clipped by 4 bases and J by 7 bases; unmatched bases: 10. The CDR3 is 16 residues long. CDR1 is PRHDT and CDR2 is FYEKMQ in the germline V gene (reference sequence). The CDR3 loop reads CASSSSGTARNSPLHF. Written as DNA, the CDR3 is TGTGCCAGCAGCTCGTCCGGGACAGCGAGGAATTCACCCCTCCACTTT. The whole variable domain, remainder taken from reference TRBV13 and TRBJ1-6, is AAGVIQSPRHLIKEKRETATLKCYPIPRHDTVYWYQQGPGQDPQFLISFYEKMQSDKGSIPDRFSAQQFSDYHSELNMSSLELGDSALYFCASSSSGTARNSPLHFGNGTRLTVT.

V gene TRBV4-1 combines with J gene TRBJ2-7, with D maybe TRBD1 (5 bases). Germline loops: CDR1 MGHRA, CDR2 YSYEKL. The CDR3 consists of 14 residues. The V gene lost 3 bases and the J gene lost 2 bases, with 11 bases spanning the gap. CDR3 bases: TGCGCCAGCAGCCAGAAAGGGGTAACCTACGAGCAGTACTTC. This translates into CASSQKGVTYEQYF.

The chain couples TRBV6-5 to TRBJ1-5; 7 nucleotides line up with TRBD1. V lost 7 bases and J lost 6; bases outside the gene matches: 6. From germline, CDR1 is MNHEY and CDR2 SVGAGI. The CDR3 has 13 amino acids. The DNA for the CDR3 is TGTGCCAGCACAGGGGGGCCAGGTCAGCCCCAGCATTTT. It is translated as CASTGGPGQPQHF.

This clone has just a few counts. V and J are TRBV29-1 and TRBJ2-1, with 14 nucleotides matching TRBD2. The CDR3 extends over 17 amino acids. Germline loops: CDR1 SQVTM, CDR2 ANQGSEA. V was clipped by 6 bases and J by 7 bases; unmatched bases: 14. The CDR3 loop is CSVTGTSGSRVLNEQFF. In DNA form, the CDR3 reads TGCAGCGTAACCGGGACTAGCGGGAGTAGGGTATTGAATGAGCAGTTCTTC.

The chain carries TRBV7-9 and TRBJ1-2; D remains ambiguous. CDR1 and CDR2 from the germline V gene are SEHNR and FQNEAQ (reference sequence). Trimming cost V 4 bases and J 11 bases, with 20 bases left between them. The CDR3 is 14 residues long. CDR3 sequence: CASSSEASLSGYTF. For the CDR3, the DNA is TGTGCCAGCAGCTCTGAGGCGTCGCTCTCGGGGTACACCTTC.

This chain links TRBV29-1 with TRBJ1-5; TRBD1 aligns across 7 bases. CDR1 SQVTM and CDR2 ANQGSEA come from the germline V gene. The ends lost 4 bases at V and 6 bases at J; junction bases unmatched: 6. The CDR3 loop spans 13 amino acids. The CDR3 DNA reads TGCAGCGTTGGAGGGCAGGGGGGTCAGCCCCAGCATTTT. Amino acids: CSVGGQGGQPQHF.

This clone was seen more than once but under ten times. The gene calls are TRBV11-1 and TRBJ2-1; 10 bases agree with TRBD2. The junction had 9 bases not matched to a gene; V was cut back by 5 bases and J by 2 bases. This CDR3 comprises 17 residues. Germline V gene sequence: CDR1 SGHAT, CDR2 FQDESV (reference sequence). CDR3 sequence: CASSLRGGTSAYNEQFF. CDR3 sequence (DNA): TGTGCCAGCAGCCTAAGGGGGGGGACTAGCGCCTACAATGAGCAGTTCTTC.

The chain uses TRBV7-2 and TRBJ2-1; 7 positions agree with TRBD2. This CDR3 has 14 amino acids. J was trimmed by 7 bases and V by 0 bases; bases with no gene match: 3. The germline CDR1 and CDR2 sequences are SGHTA and FQGNSA. The CDR3 nucleotides are TGTGCCAGCAGCTTAGCGGGAGGGCCGAATGAGCAGTTCTTC. Encoded protein: CASSLAGGPNEQFF.

The chain recombines TRBV16 with TRBJ2-6, with D perhaps TRBD1 (6 bases). Per germline, CDR1 KGHSY and CDR2 FQNENV. The V end was cut by 4 bases, the J end by 3 bases, with 10 bases between. This CDR3 has 15 amino acids. The CDR3 nucleotides read TGTGCCAGCAGCCCCCACAGGGTTGGGGCCAACGTCCTGACTTTC. Its translation is CASSPHRVGANVLTF.

This rearrangement joins TRBV18 to TRBJ2-1; TRBD1 aligns across 7 bases. The ends lost 0 bases at V and 4 bases at J; junction bases unmatched: 6. The CDR3 has 16 residues. CDR1 and CDR2 from the germline V gene are KGHSH and LQKENI. DNA for the CDR3: TGTGCCAGCTCACCACCGGGGCTGGGACAGTACAATGAGCAGTTCTTC. Translating gives CASSPPGLGQYNEQFF. The complete variable domain, with remaining parts taken from reference TRBV18 and TRBJ2-1, reads NAGVMQNPRHLVRRRGQEARLRCSPMKGHSHVYWYRQLPEEGLKFMVYLQKENIIDESGMPKERFSAEFPKEGPSILRIQQVVRGDSAAYFCASSPPGLGQYNEQFFGPGTRLTVL.

This chain links TRBV27 with TRBJ2-3, with 8 positions matching TRBD1. Germline CDR1 reads MNHEY; CDR2 reads SMNVEV (reference sequence). CDR3 length: 14 amino acids. The V and J ends lost 2 bases and 7 bases, in that order; junction bases with no gene match: 5. The CDR3 DNA follows: TGTGCCAGCAGTTTAGGAGGGACAGGAAATACGCAGTATTTT. Protein: CASSLGGTGNTQYF.

The chain couples TRBV6-6 to TRBJ2-1; perhaps TRBD2 as D (6 bases). The CDR3 is 15 amino acids. Trimming shortened V by 7 bases and J by 3 bases, and 16 bases separated the two germline ends. Germline V lookup: CDR1 MNHNY, CDR2 SVGAGI (reference sequence). The CDR3 DNA reads TGTGCCAGCATTGGGGGGACGGACTACTACAATGAGCAGTTCTTC. It specifies CASIGGTDYYNEQFF.

The CDR3 DNA reads as TGTGCCATCAGTGAGTACCCAACTAGTTCAGAGACCCAGTACTTC. This translates into CAISEYPTSSETQYF. The rearrangement links TRBV10-3 to TRBJ2-5, with D tentatively TRBD2 (5 bases). Trimming removed 1 base at V and 4 bases at J, with 13 bases between. This CDR3 spans 15 amino acids. Per germline, CDR1 ENHRY and CDR2 SYGVKD.

This chain joins TRBV6-4 and TRBJ2-2, with D uncertain. This CDR3 region has 12 residues. The germline V gene encodes CDR1 MRHNA and CDR2 SNTAGT. The V and J ends lost 10 bases and 2 bases respectively, with 8 bases between them. The CDR3 bases are TGTGCCATTTTCAGAAACACCGGGGAGCTGTTTTTT. Its protein is CAIFRNTGELFF.

The chain combines TRBV6-1 with TRBJ2-1, with D possibly being TRBD2 (6 bases). Germline lookup yields CDR1 MNHNS and CDR2 SASEGT. V lost 1 base and J 10 bases, leaving 20 bases between the germline ends. The CDR3 loop spans 16 amino acids. The CDR3 DNA sequence: TGTGCCAGCAGTGAAGAACGGGACTTTGGGAAGGAGGAGCAGTTCTTC. It is translated as CASSEERDFGKEEQFF.

The gene calls are TRBV5-1 and TRBJ2-3, with D tentatively TRBD2 (6 bases). Germline V lookup: CDR1 SGHRS, CDR2 YFSETQ. CDR3 size: 13 residues. The V and J ends lost 5 bases and 4 bases respectively, with 11 bases between them. CDR3 coding DNA: TGCGCCAGCAGTGGCGGGACCTCAGATACGCAGTATTTT. It yields the protein CASSGGTSDTQYF.

This chain links TRBV7-3 with TRBJ2-1; the match to TRBD2 covers 12 bases. Germline assignment: CDR1 SGHTA and CDR2 FQGTGA. Germline trimming cut 2 bases from V and 8 bases from J; bases unmatched to any gene: 10. This CDR3 is built from 17 residues. This CDR3 reads CASSLDVLAGGLYEQFF. The DNA of the CDR3 is TGTGCCAGCAGCTTAGACGTACTAGCGGGAGGTCTCTATGAGCAGTTCTTC.

The V and J genes are TRBV19 and TRBJ2-1; possible D gene TRBD1, 6 bases. CDR3 length: 14 residues. Germline V gene sequence: CDR1 LNHDA, CDR2 SQIVND (reference sequence). Trimming took off 7 bases at V and 6 bases at J, with 16 bases between the two ends. The CDR3 protein is CASKNQGLANEQFF. DNA for the CDR3: TGTGCCAGTAAGAATCAGGGGCTAGCCAATGAGCAGTTCTTC.

The chain carries TRBV6-5 and TRBJ2-1; TRBD1 matches 7 bases. J was trimmed by 4 bases and V by 8 bases; bases with no gene match: 5. The V gene's germline CDR1 is MNHEY and CDR2 SVGAGI. The CDR3 spans 13 residues. CDR3 sequence: CASGTGEYNEQFF. The CDR3 DNA reads as TGTGCCAGCGGAACAGGGGAATACAATGAGCAGTTCTTC.

The rearrangement uses TRBV2 and TRBJ1-2, with D unclear. The CDR3 has 15 residues. The V gene lost 3 bases and the J gene lost 3 bases, with 14 bases spanning the gap. Germline CDR1 reads SNHLY; CDR2 reads FYNNEI. CDR3 protein: CASSDRRSHDYGYTF. The CDR3 bases are TGTGCCAGCAGTGATCGGCGGTCCCATGACTATGGCTACACCTTC.

This rearrangement joins TRBV5-5 to TRBJ1-5; 8 bases line up with TRBD1. CDR3 length: 15 residues. V was pared by 3 bases and J by 5 bases, with 7 bases of the junction left unmatched. The V gene's germline CDR1 is SGHKS and CDR2 YYEKEE (reference sequence). The CDR3 loop reads CASSSWTGLDQPQHF. The DNA for the CDR3 is TGTGCCAGCAGCTCCTGGACAGGGCTTGATCAGCCCCAGCATTTT.

The rearrangement uses TRBV9 and TRBJ2-3; TRBD2 aligns across 11 bases. CDR1 is SGDLS and CDR2 is YYNGEE in the germline V gene. The V and J ends lost 2 bases and 5 bases, in that order; junction bases with no gene match: 4. CDR3 length equals 15 residues. The CDR3 nucleotides are TGTGCCAGCAGCGTGACTAGCGGGACGGGAGATACGCAGTATTTT. This translates into CASSVTSGTGDTQYF.

This clone was observed a single time. The V gene is TRBV7-9, the J gene TRBJ2-1, with 10 nucleotides matching TRBD2. Germline V gene lookup returns CDR1 SEHNR and CDR2 FQNEAQ (reference sequence). Trimming removed 4 bases from V and 4 bases from J; junction bases left unmatched: 10. This CDR3 has 17 residues. CDR3 DNA: TGTGCCAGCAGCTCAACCAGGCTAGCGGGAGTTTACAATGAGCAGTTCTTC. Translating it yields CASSSTRLAGVYNEQFF.

V gene TRBV11-2 combines with J gene TRBJ2-7; possible D gene TRBD2, 5 bases. V shed 0 bases and J shed 7 bases, with 13 bases lying between them. The CDR3 has 14 residues. Germline CDR1 reads SGHAT; CDR2 reads FQNNGV. The CDR3 sequence: CASSLDRGTVEQYF. In DNA form, the CDR3 reads TGTGCCAGCAGCTTAGATCGGGGTACGGTGGAGCAGTACTTC.

This chain uses TRBV5-4 with TRBJ2-7; 7 bases fit TRBD2. Germline lookup yields CDR1 SGHNT and CDR2 YYREEE (reference sequence). The CDR3 is 12 residues long. J was trimmed by 6 bases and V by 4 bases; bases with no gene match: 4. The CDR3 reads CASSPTGGEQYF. In nucleotides, the CDR3 is TGTGCCAGCAGCCCGACGGGGGGCGAGCAGTACTTC.

The chain couples TRBV4-2 to TRBJ2-1; 10 positions agree with TRBD1. Germline assignment: CDR1 LGHNA and CDR2 YNFKEQ. The J segment lost 8 bases and the V segment lost 4 bases, leaving 2 bases of the junction unmatched. This CDR3 spans 13 amino acids. CDR3 protein: CASSRDRGDEQFF. In nucleotides, the CDR3 is TGTGCCAGCAGCCGGGACAGGGGTGATGAGCAGTTCTTC.

A few counts support this clone. The chain has TRBV9 and TRBJ1-2; 9 bases match TRBD1. The CDR3 length is 12 residues. The V gene's germline CDR1 is SGDLS and CDR2 YYNGEE. With 3 bases clipped from V and 7 bases from J, the junction kept 1 base outside the gene matches. The CDR3 DNA follows: TGTGCCAGCAGCGGGACAGGGGTTGGCTACACCTTC. It specifies CASSGTGVGYTF.

The chain recombines TRBV9 with TRBJ1-2, with D possibly matching TRBD1 (5 bases). V gave up 3 bases and J gave up 8 bases, with 17 bases separating them. CDR1 SGDLS and CDR2 YYNGEE come from the germline V gene. CDR3 length equals 14 residues. The CDR3 loop reads CASSAGGTVEGYTF. For the CDR3, the DNA is TGTGCCAGCAGCGCCGGGGGAACGGTGGAAGGCTACACCTTC. The full variable domain, its missing parts supplied by reference TRBV9 and TRBJ1-2, is DSGVTQTPKHLITATGQRVTLRCSPRSGDLSVYWYQQSLDQGLQFLIQYYNGEERAKGNILERFSAQQFPDLHSELNLSSLELGDSALYFCASSAGGTVEGYTFGSGTRLTVV.

This clone was counted a few times. The V gene is TRBV10-2, the J gene TRBJ2-7, with D possibly being TRBD2 (6 bases). This CDR3 has 16 residues. Germline CDR1 WSHSY, CDR2 SAAADI. V lost 8 bases and J lost 5, with 25 bases in between. In DNA form, the CDR3 reads TGCGCCAGCCGGGACCTTGGCATGTCCCTAGCGAACGAGCAGTACTTC. Its protein product is CASRDLGMSLANEQYF.